The source of this TCR beta chain is a study of shared clonotypes between healthy human individuals. Study-level results: In contrast to clonotypes shared by all four donors, non-shared clonotypes had lower generation probabilities.

As for this clone: Its antigen remains unknown.

The method was immunoSEQ multiplex PCR; TCRdb's version includes in-frame clones alone and lacks a portion of them. This repertoire shows hundreds of thousands of clones, almost 97% found once; its top ten account for roughly 0.06%. Germline assignment: CDR1 MNHEY and CDR2 SMNVEV (reference sequence). V was trimmed by 3 bases and J by 1 base, leaving 7 bases between them. This CDR3 has 15 amino acids. The TCR sequence derives from a woman in her thirties in good health. V and J are TRBV27 and TRBJ2-6; D is unresolved. Input material: naive CD4+ T cells sorted from blood. Subset: CD45RA+ positively selected. The CDR3 region is CASSFWKSGANVLTF. DNA for the CDR3: TGTGCCAGCAGTTTTTGGAAGTCTGGGGCCAACGTCCTGACTTTC.